Listed here are 32 T cell receptor beta chains from one sample, sequenced in a study of blood T cell repertoires in COVID-19 (TCRdb year 2020). Library generation was performed with the immunoSEQ multiplex PCR assay. Sourced from immuneACCESS, this table was stored by TCRdb with only in-frame sequences that have V and J called. A share of the clones is absent; for the studies checked, an unresolved V gene accounts for under half, and the remainder has no known explanation. The sample table lists a few hundred thousand clones, roughly 90% of them with a count of one. The top ten clones comprise approximately 2% of the sample. Sequencing used peripheral blood. The receptors originated from a man aged 50 to 59 with acute or convalescent COVID-19.

The V and J genes are TRBV5-1 and TRBJ1-3; no definite D call. V shed 4 bases and J shed 0 bases, with 11 bases lying between them. Germline CDR1 reads SGHRS; CDR2 reads YFSETQ. The CDR3 has 15 amino acids. For the CDR3, the DNA is TGCGCCAGCAGCCCCGCCGGGGTCTCTGGAAACACCATATATTTT. Translated: CASSPAGVSGNTIYF.

The chain recombines TRBV5-1 with TRBJ1-1; D gene uncertain. Trimming cost V 0 bases and J 4 bases, with 7 bases left between them. This CDR3 is 13 amino acids long. From germline, CDR1 is SGHRS and CDR2 YFSETQ. In DNA form, the CDR3 reads TGCGCCAGCAGCTTGGAACCTACCACTGAAGCTTTCTTT. Protein product: CASSLEPTTEAFF.

The count of this clone is one. This chain links TRBV18 with TRBJ2-2; 8 positions agree with TRBD1. Germline values: CDR1 KGHSH, CDR2 LQKENI. The CDR3 covers 13 residues. V gave up 5 bases and J gave up 7 bases; unmatched junction bases: 3. This CDR3 is CASSDRGRGELFF. The CDR3, as DNA: TGTGCCAGCTCAGACAGGGGACGCGGGGAGCTGTTTTTT.

The chain is built from TRBV7-9 and TRBJ2-1, with TRBD2 matching over 7 bases. In germline, CDR1 is SEHNR, CDR2 FQNEAQ (reference sequence). V gave up 7 bases and J gave up 0 bases; unmatched junction bases: 15. The CDR3 sequence is 18 residues long. In nucleotides, the CDR3 is TGTGCCAGCATCCCCTATGGGCGGGGGTCGAGCTCCTACAATGAGCAGTTCTTC. Its translation is CASIPYGRGSSSYNEQFF. Based on the CDR3 plus reference TRBV7-9 and TRBJ2-1, the full variable domain is DTGVSQNPRHKITKRGQNVTFRCDPISEHNRLYWYRQTLGQGPEFLTYFQNEAQLEKSRLLSDRFSAERPKGSFSTLEIQRTEQGDSAMYLCASIPYGRGSSSYNEQFFGPGTRLTVL.

This chain links TRBV11-2 with TRBJ1-1, with 9 bases lining up with TRBD1. Germline CDR1 reads SGHAT; CDR2 reads FQNNGV. CDR3 length equals 15 residues. J was trimmed by 1 base and V by 6 bases; bases with no gene match: 6. As DNA, the CDR3 is TGTGCCAGCAGATTCGCACAGGGGGCGAACACTGAAGCTTTCTTT. This encodes CASRFAQGANTEAFF.

The gene calls are TRBV5-1 and TRBJ2-1; the D gene is possibly TRBD2 (5 bases). The germline CDR1 and CDR2 sequences are SGHRS and YFSETQ. The V end lost 5 bases, the J end lost 4 bases, and 16 bases lay between the germline ends. The CDR3 contains 15 residues. The CDR3 loop is CASRGEDTGYNEQFF. In DNA, the CDR3 is TGCGCCAGCAGAGGAGAAGATACGGGGTACAATGAGCAGTTCTTC.

The CDR3 DNA reads as TGTGCCAGCAGCCCACGGACAGGGTATGAGCAGTTCTTC. Its protein is CASSPRTGYEQFF. J is TRBJ2-1 and V is TRBV9, with 8 positions matching TRBD1. V shed 4 bases, J shed 8 bases, and the junction held 5 bases outside the gene matches. In germline, CDR1 is SGDLS, CDR2 YYNGEE. CDR3 length: 13 amino acids.

The chain joins TRBV30 to TRBJ1-3; D remains unclear. Germline V lookup: CDR1 GTSNPN, CDR2 SVGIG (reference sequence). The CDR3 contains 12 residues. V was cut by 1 base and J by 8 bases, with 9 bases left in between. CDR3 protein: CAWSGAGDTIYF. CDR3 nucleotide sequence: TGTGCCTGGAGTGGGGCCGGGGACACCATATATTTT.

The CDR3 spells CASSQAYSGGRYTGELFF. The CDR3 bases are TGTGCCAGCAGCCAAGCCTATAGCGGGGGGCGGTACACCGGGGAGCTGTTTTTT. The V call is TRBV3-1 (or the pseudogene TRBV3-2), the J call TRBJ2-2, with TRBD2 matching over 10 bases. Germline CDR1 and CDR2: LGHDT and YNNKEL (reference sequence). The V gene end was trimmed by 1 base and the J gene end by 3 bases; junction bases not matched to a gene: 8. CDR3 length equals 18 residues.

The V and J genes are TRBV2 and TRBJ2-3, with 9 positions matching TRBD2. V lost 8 bases, J lost 2 bases, and 2 bases stayed unmatched. CDR3 length: 13 amino acids. CDR1 is SNHLY, CDR2 FYNNEI, per germline. The CDR3 sequence: CASSSGVTDTQYF. CDR3 sequence (DNA): TGTGCCAGCTCTAGCGGGGTCACAGATACGCAGTATTTT.

This chain links TRBV7-2 with TRBJ2-2; 10 bases are shared with TRBD1. Germline lookup yields CDR1 SGHTA and CDR2 FQGNSA. Trimming cost V 5 bases and J 8 bases; bases outside gene matches: 8. The CDR3 spans 15 residues. DNA of the CDR3: TGTGCCAGCAGCACAAGGGGACAGGGGAGGGGGGAGCTGTTTTTT. This codes for CASSTRGQGRGELFF.

The gene calls are TRBV2 and TRBJ2-3; weak D call: TRBD2 (5 bases). The ends were cut back, 2 bases at V and 4 bases at J, with 22 bases in the middle. The CDR3 sequence is 18 residues long. CDR1 SNHLY and CDR2 FYNNEI come from the germline V gene. This CDR3 reads CASSEPWGEQEVADTQYF. Here the CDR3 DNA reads TGTGCCAGCAGTGAACCCTGGGGAGAACAAGAAGTGGCAGATACGCAGTATTTT.

This clone has just one count. J is TRBJ1-2 and V is TRBV27; 12 nucleotides agree with TRBD1. V shed 1 base and J 3 bases; nucleotides not matched to a gene: 6. The CDR3 has 17 amino acids. Looked up from germline, CDR1 is MNHEY and CDR2 is SMNVEV (reference sequence). CDR3 in DNA: TGTGCCAGCAGTTTATTTGGGGGGACAGGGGGCTACTATGGCTACACCTTC. It translates to CASSLFGGTGGYYGYTF.

The sample holds a few counts of this clone. The same CDR3 also results from other DNA sequences found in this sample. This chain joins TRBV12-3 or TRBV12-4 and TRBJ1-1; D unresolved. V gave up 0 bases and J gave up 1 base, with 3 bases separating them. This CDR3 has 13 residues. The CDR3 loop is CASSLARNTEAFF. The DNA of the CDR3 is TGTGCCAGCAGTTTAGCCAGGAACACTGAAGCTTTCTTT.

V and J are TRBV19 and TRBJ1-1; D is perhaps TRBD1 (6 bases). The CDR3 is 15 residues long. Per the germline V gene, CDR1 is LNHDA and CDR2 is SQIVND (reference sequence). Trimming took 9 bases from V and 1 from J, leaving 18 bases between them. The DNA of the CDR3 is TGTGCCAGCCGTATGAGGGGGATGGAGAACACTGAAGCTTTCTTT. It codes for CASRMRGMENTEAFF.

The J gene is TRBJ2-3, the V gene TRBV6-4, with a possible D match to TRBD2 (5 bases). CDR1 is MRHNA and CDR2 is SNTAGT in the germline V gene. The CDR3 is 14 amino acids. Trimming shortened V by 5 bases and J by 4 bases, and 13 bases separated the two germline ends. CDR3 sequence reads: CASSREQRSDTQYF. CDR3 in DNA: TGTGCCAGCAGTAGGGAGCAGCGGTCAGATACGCAGTATTTT.

The rearrangement links TRBV19 to TRBJ1-5, with a tentative D call TRBD1 (5 bases). V lost 4 bases and J lost 3, with 10 bases in between. The CDR3 length is 14 residues. Germline lookup yields CDR1 LNHDA and CDR2 SQIVND (reference sequence). CDR3 protein: CASSTGTNNQPQHF. For the CDR3, the DNA is TGTGCCAGTAGTACGGGGACTAACAATCAGCCCCAGCATTTT. Drawing the rest from reference TRBV19 and TRBJ1-5, the complete variable domain is DGGITQSPKYLFRKEGQNVTLSCEQNLNHDAMYWYRQDPGQGLRLIYYSQIVNDFQKGDIAEGYSVSREKKESFPLTVTSAQKNPTAFYLCASSTGTNNQPQHFGDGTRLSIL.

V gene TRBV7-9 combines with J gene TRBJ2-7; no firm D call. V was clipped by 2 bases and J by 6 bases, with 8 bases between them. Germline assignment: CDR1 SEHNR and CDR2 FQNEAQ (reference sequence). This CDR3 contains 12 residues. The CDR3 coding sequence is TGTGCCAGCAGCTTACCCTATGGCGAGCAGTACTTC. It codes for CASSLPYGEQYF.

V usage is TRBV7-2 and J usage is TRBJ1-2, with TRBD1 matching over 8 bases. The CDR3 is 14 amino acids. The germline gives CDR1 SGHTA, CDR2 FQGNSA. Trimming removed 6 bases from V and 5 bases from J; junction bases left unmatched: 8. CDR3 in amino acids: CASSTRQGSYGYTF. CDR3 DNA: TGTGCCAGCAGTACCAGACAGGGGTCTTATGGCTACACCTTC. The whole variable domain, filled in from reference TRBV7-2 and TRBJ1-2, reads GAGVSQSPSNKVTEKGKDVELRCDPISGHTALYWYRQSLGQGLEFLIYFQGNSAPDKSGLPSDRFSAERTGGSVSTLTIQRTQQEDSAVYLCASSTRQGSYGYTFGSGTRLTVV.

The chain employs TRBV11-1 and TRBJ2-1, with 11 bases fitting TRBD2. Trimming at V came to 3 bases and at J to 4 bases, leaving 2 bases not matched to a gene. The CDR3 is 15 amino acids. Per germline, CDR1 SGHAT and CDR2 FQDESV (reference sequence). CDR3 sequence (DNA): TGTGCCAGCAGCTTGGGACTAGCGGATTACAATGAGCAGTTCTTC. Translated, it gives CASSLGLADYNEQFF. Filled out from reference TRBV11-1 and TRBJ2-1, the complete variable domain reads EAEVAQSPRYKITEKSQAVAFWCDPISGHATLYWYRQILGQGPELLVQFQDESVVDDSQLPKDRFSAERLKGVDSTLKIQPAELGDSAMYLCASSLGLADYNEQFFGPGTRLTVL.

CDR3 amino acids: CATRSAGASRTDTQYF. CDR3 DNA sequence: TGTGCCACCCGCTCAGCGGGCGCCTCTCGCACAGATACGCAGTATTTT. The chain carries TRBV27 and TRBJ2-3, with D maybe TRBD2 (6 bases). The CDR3 is 16 residues long. CDR1 and CDR2 (germline): MNHEY, SMNVEV (reference sequence). V lost 10 bases, J lost 1 base, and 21 bases lay in between.

This chain connects TRBV5-1 to TRBJ1-1, with D perhaps matching TRBD1 (6 bases). CDR1 is SGHRS, CDR2 YFSETQ, per germline. This CDR3 contains 11 residues. Trimming cost V 6 bases and J 6 bases, with 9 bases left between them. The CDR3 DNA is TGCGCCAGCATGCAGGGGTCTGAAGCTTTCTTT. It codes for CASMQGSEAFF.

The V call is TRBV24-1, the J call TRBJ2-5, with TRBD1 matching over 9 bases. The V gene end was trimmed by 3 bases and the J gene end by 2 bases; junction bases not matched to a gene: 6. The CDR3 consists of 16 residues. The germline V gene encodes CDR1 KGHDR and CDR2 SFDVKD. Here the CDR3 reads CATSDPKDRGQETQYF. The CDR3 coding sequence is TGTGCCACCAGTGATCCCAAGGACAGGGGACAAGAGACCCAGTACTTC.

V usage is TRBV18 and J usage is TRBJ1-2; D may be TRBD1 (5 bases). Looked up from germline, CDR1 is KGHSH and CDR2 is LQKENI. V lost 0 bases and J 7 bases, leaving 6 bases between the germline ends. This CDR3 has 12 residues. CDR3 protein: CASSPPGVGYTF. The DNA for the CDR3 is TGTGCCAGCTCACCACCAGGGGTTGGCTACACCTTC.

The chain uses TRBV21-1 and TRBJ2-3; TRBD2 is the table's D call, not checked against the DNA. TRBV21-1 is tagged as a pseudogene. CDR3 length: 21 amino acids. Here the CDR3 reads CASSKEGGLAGFQRRTDTQYF. CDR3 coding DNA: TGTGCCAGCAGCAAAGAAGGGGGACTAGCGGGATTCCAACGGCGCACAGATACGCAGTATTTT.

The chain combines TRBV10-3 with TRBJ1-1; D may be TRBD1 (5 bases). Trimming removed 8 bases at V and 0 bases at J, with 13 bases between. There are 14 residues in the CDR3. Germline-derived CDR1 and CDR2 are ENHRY and SYGVKD. The CDR3 DNA is TGTGCCATCTCTAGGGGTGGAATGAACACTGAAGCTTTCTTT. The encoded protein is CAISRGGMNTEAFF.

The rearrangement uses TRBV7-2 and TRBJ2-1; D is unresolved. The CDR3 has 14 amino acids. V lost 5 bases and J 4 bases, leaving 12 bases between the germline ends. Germline values: CDR1 SGHTA, CDR2 FQGNSA. The CDR3 region is CASSDQVSYNEQFF. Here the CDR3 DNA reads TGTGCCAGCAGCGATCAGGTTTCTTACAATGAGCAGTTCTTC.

The chain is built from TRBV29-1 and TRBJ1-2; 10 nucleotides line up with TRBD1. Per the germline V gene, CDR1 is SQVTM and CDR2 is ANQGSEA. J lost 7 bases, V lost 7 bases, and 9 bases had no gene match. This CDR3 contains 13 residues. CDR3 DNA: TGCAGCGCCCTCCGGGACAGGGGAGGTGGCTACACCTTC. Protein sequence: CSALRDRGGGYTF.

The chain uses TRBV9 and TRBJ2-3; 7 positions agree with TRBD2. The CDR3 has 15 residues. Germline V gene lookup returns CDR1 SGDLS and CDR2 YYNGEE. Germline trimming cut 0 bases from V and 2 bases from J; bases unmatched to any gene: 3. This CDR3 reads CASSVDLADTDTQYF. For the CDR3, the DNA is TGTGCCAGCAGCGTAGATCTAGCGGACACAGATACGCAGTATTTT.

This clone showed up just a few times. The V and J genes are TRBV27 and TRBJ2-3, with TRBD1 identical over 8 bases. CDR3 length: 14 residues. V trimming: 8 bases; J trimming: 4 bases; junction bases outside the gene matches: 8. Germline CDR1 MNHEY, CDR2 SMNVEV (reference sequence). This chain's CDR3 is CASADSGGPDTQYF. The CDR3 DNA follows: TGTGCCAGCGCGGACTCAGGGGGCCCAGATACGCAGTATTTT.

CDR3 sequence (DNA): TGTGCCAGCAGCTTCTGGACAGGGCCAGGGGGTGAGCAGTTCTTC. Its protein is CASSFWTGPGGEQFF. The chain has TRBV11-2 and TRBJ2-1, with 8 nucleotides matching TRBD1. After removal of 3 bases from V and 9 bases from J, the junction contained 10 bases not matched to a gene. This CDR3 is built from 15 residues. Germline V gene sequence: CDR1 SGHAT, CDR2 FQNNGV.

J is TRBJ1-1 and V is TRBV10-1; possibly TRBD1 for D (6 bases). The CDR3 has 14 amino acids. V lost 0 bases and J lost 4, with 9 bases in between. In germline, CDR1 is WNHNN, CDR2 SYGVQD (reference sequence). Here the CDR3 reads CASSESGGPTEAFF. CDR3 bases: TGCGCCAGCAGTGAGTCGGGGGGGCCCACTGAAGCTTTCTTT.